This T cell receptor (beta chain) emerged from a study of blood T cell repertoires in COVID-19. On the study more broadly: Acute and convalescent COVID-19 samples came from the United States, Italy and Spain. Nucleic acid was either cDNA or gDNA, and it came from T cells, B-cell-depleted T cells, or PBMCs.

V gave up 4 bases and J gave up 10 bases, with 17 bases separating them. The germline CDR1 and CDR2 sequences are LGHDT and YNNKEL (reference sequence). The CDR3 runs 14 residues. The data were produced by immunoSEQ multiplex PCR, yet TCRdb's version contains in-frame clones alone and is incomplete. The sample lists 270,000 or so clones, 84% occurring once. The TCR comes from a human donor in a cohort sampled during active COVID-19. Sequencing input: peripheral blood. This rearrangement joins TRBV3-1 (or the pseudogene TRBV3-2) to TRBJ2-1; perhaps TRBD1 as D (6 bases). The CDR3 protein is CASSLYTGSAEQFF. CDR3 DNA: TGTGCCAGCAGCCTTTATACAGGGAGCGCCGAGCAGTTCTTC.